This T cell receptor (beta chain) was retrieved from a study of prognosis after radiotherapy for stage I lung cancer. On the study more broadly: Each non-small cell lung cancer patient was deemed medically inoperable. Roughly eleven patients had adenocarcinoma tumors, while squamous cell carcinoma tumors were found in over 5.

TCR beta CDR3 amplification from genomic DNA was performed by two-round multiplex PCR. Each TRBV and TRBJ gene had its own primer in the first PCR round. TCRdb used MiXCR to reprocess the multiplex PCR reads, holding one entry per CDR3 protein. The data show about 22,000 distinct CDR3 sequences, with roughly 40% seen just once and around 60% held by the top ten. Study-wide findings and caveats: Unique TCR clone counts went down once patients had stereotactic body radiation therapy, median around 10,000 versus 6,900.

This clonotype showed up many times. What it recognizes is unknown. The germline V and J ends were trimmed by 5 bases and 10 bases, with 14 bases remaining between them. This CDR3 comprises 12 residues. Germline V gene lookup returns CDR1 MNHNS and CDR2 SASEGT. Blood was drawn (approximately 6.5 milliliters of peripheral blood) at each of two time points. The specimen comprised PBMCs, sampled before or after stereotactic body radiation therapy (not recorded which). This chain links TRBV6-1 with TRBJ1-1; D unresolved. The sequence was collected from a donor aged 50 or older with non-small cell lung cancer. CDR3 bases: TGTGCCAGCAGTAACGGGCTAAATGGAGCTTTCTTT. Translated, it gives CASSNGLNGAFF.